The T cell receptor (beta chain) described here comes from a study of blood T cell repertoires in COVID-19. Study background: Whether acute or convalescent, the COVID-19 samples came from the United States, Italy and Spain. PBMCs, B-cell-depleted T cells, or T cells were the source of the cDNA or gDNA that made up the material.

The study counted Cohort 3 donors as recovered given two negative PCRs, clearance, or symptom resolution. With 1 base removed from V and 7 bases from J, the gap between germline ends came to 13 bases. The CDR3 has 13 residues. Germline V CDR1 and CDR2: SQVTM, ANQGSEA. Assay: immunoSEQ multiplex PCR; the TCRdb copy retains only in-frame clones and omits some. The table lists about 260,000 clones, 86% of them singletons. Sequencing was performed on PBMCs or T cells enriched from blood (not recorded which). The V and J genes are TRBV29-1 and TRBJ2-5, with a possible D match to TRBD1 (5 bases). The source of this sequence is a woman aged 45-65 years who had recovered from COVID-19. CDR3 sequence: CSVEATELWTQYF. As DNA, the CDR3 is TGCAGCGTTGAAGCGACAGAACTGTGGACCCAGTACTTC.